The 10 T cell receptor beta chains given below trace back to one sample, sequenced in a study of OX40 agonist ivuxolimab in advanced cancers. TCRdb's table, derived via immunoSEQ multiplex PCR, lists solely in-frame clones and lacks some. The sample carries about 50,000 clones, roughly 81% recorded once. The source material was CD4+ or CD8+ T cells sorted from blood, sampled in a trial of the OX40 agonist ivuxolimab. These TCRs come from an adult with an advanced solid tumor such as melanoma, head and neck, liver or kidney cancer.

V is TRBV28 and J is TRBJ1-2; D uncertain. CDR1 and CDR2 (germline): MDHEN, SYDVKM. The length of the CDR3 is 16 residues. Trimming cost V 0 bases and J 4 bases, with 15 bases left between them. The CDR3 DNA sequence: TGTGCCAGCAGTTTATGGGCCGCCACAGAGAGCTATGGCTACACCTTC. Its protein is CASSLWAATESYGYTF.

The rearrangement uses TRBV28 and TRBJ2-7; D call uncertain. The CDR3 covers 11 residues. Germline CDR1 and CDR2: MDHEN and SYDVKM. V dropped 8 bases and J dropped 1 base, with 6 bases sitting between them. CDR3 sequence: CASEGSYEQYF. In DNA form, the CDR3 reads TGTGCCAGCGAAGGGTCCTACGAGCAGTACTTC.

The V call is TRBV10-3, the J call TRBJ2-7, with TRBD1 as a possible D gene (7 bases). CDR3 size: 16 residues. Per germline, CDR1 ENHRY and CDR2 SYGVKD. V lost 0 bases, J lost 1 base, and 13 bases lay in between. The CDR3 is CAISESGQGGSYEQYF. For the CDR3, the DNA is TGTGCCATCAGTGAGTCGGGGCAGGGGGGATCCTACGAGCAGTACTTC.

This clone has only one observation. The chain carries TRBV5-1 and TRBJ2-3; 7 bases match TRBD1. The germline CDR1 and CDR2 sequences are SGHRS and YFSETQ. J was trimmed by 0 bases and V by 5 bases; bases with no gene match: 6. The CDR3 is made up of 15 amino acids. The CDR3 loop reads CASSVLGQSTDTQYF. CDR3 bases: TGCGCCAGCAGTGTTTTGGGACAGAGCACAGATACGCAGTATTTT.

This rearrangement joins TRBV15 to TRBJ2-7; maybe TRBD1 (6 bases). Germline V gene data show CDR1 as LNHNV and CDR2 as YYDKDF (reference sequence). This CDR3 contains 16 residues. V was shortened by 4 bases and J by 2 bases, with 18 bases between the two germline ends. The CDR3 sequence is CATSTPGAAGAYEQYF. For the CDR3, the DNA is TGTGCCACCAGCACCCCAGGGGCAGCAGGGGCCTACGAGCAGTACTTC. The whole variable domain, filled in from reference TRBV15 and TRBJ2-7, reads DAMVIQNPRYQVTQFGKPVTLSCSQTLNHNVMYWYQQKSSQAPKLLFHYYDKDFNNEADTPDNFQSRRPNTSFCFLDIRSPGLGDTAMYLCATSTPGAAGAYEQYFGPGTRLTVT.

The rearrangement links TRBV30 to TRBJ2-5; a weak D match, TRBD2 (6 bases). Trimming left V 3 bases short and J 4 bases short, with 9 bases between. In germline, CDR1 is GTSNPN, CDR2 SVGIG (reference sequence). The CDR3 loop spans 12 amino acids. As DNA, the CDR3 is TGTGCCTGGAGGCCAGCGGGAGAGACCCAGTACTTC. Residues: CAWRPAGETQYF.

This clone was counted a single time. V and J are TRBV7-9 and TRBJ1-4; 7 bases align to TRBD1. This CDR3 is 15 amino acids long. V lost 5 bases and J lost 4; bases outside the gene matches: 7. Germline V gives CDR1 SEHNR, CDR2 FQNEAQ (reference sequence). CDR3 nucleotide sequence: TGTGCCAGCAGCGCAGGGGACAGAGATAATGAAAAACTGTTTTTT. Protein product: CASSAGDRDNEKLFF.

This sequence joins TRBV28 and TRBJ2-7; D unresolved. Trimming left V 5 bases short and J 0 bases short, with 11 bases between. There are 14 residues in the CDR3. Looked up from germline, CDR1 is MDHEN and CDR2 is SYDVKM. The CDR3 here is CASSPTSHSYEQYF. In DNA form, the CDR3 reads TGTGCCAGCAGTCCGACAAGCCACTCCTACGAGCAGTACTTC.

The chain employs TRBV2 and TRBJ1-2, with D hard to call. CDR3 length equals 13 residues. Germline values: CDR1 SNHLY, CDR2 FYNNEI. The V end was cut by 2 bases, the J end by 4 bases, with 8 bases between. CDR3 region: CASSEQPPYGYTF. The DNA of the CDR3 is TGTGCCAGCAGTGAACAGCCCCCCTATGGCTACACCTTC.

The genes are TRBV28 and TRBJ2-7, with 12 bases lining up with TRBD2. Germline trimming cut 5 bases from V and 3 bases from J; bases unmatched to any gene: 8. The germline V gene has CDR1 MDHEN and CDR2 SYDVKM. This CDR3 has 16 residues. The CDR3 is CASSIGTSGLYYEQYF. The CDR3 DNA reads TGTGCCAGCAGTATTGGGACTAGCGGGCTATACTACGAGCAGTACTTC.